This is a list of T cell receptor beta chains from one sample in a study of radiation and T cells in renal cell carcinoma. The assay was immunoSEQ multiplex PCR, and TCRdb's table has in-frame clones only and misses some. The sample lists more than 65,000 clones; just over 85% were seen once. Here the sequenced sample was blood, taken from a patient whose treatment included radiotherapy and nephrectomy. Every receptor here comes from a woman in her 50s with renal cell carcinoma. Each CDR3 is given with its conserved first and last residue. The D gene is left open where the match is weak. For some rows the clone size is stated as once, few or many, or as a class when expanded; others skip it.

.,TRBV7-9,TRBJ2-3,.,CASNPLGRMDPDTQYF,TGTGCCAGCAATCCTCTGGGGCGTATGGACCCAGATACGCAGTATTTT
.,TRBV7-9,TRBJ1-1,.,CASSFGGRIEAFF,TGTGCCAGCAGCTTTGGGGGGCGGATTGAAGCTTTCTTT
once,TRBV27,TRBJ1-2,.,CASSRSGGDGYTF,TGTGCCAGCAGCCGATCTGGGGGGGATGGCTACACCTTC
.,TRBV4-3,TRBJ2-1,.,CASSQDAPSSYNEQFF,TGCGCCAGCAGCCAAGATGCACCTAGCTCCTACAATGAGCAGTTCTTC
.,TRBV4-3,TRBJ2-2,TRBD2,CASSQDLTGGATGELFF,TGCGCCAGCAGCCAAGATCTGACCGGGGGGGCCACCGGGGAGCTGTTTTTT
.,TRBV7-2,TRBJ2-5,.,CASSLAPTEETQYF,TGTGCCAGCAGCTTAGCGCCGACGGAAGAGACCCAGTACTTC
.,TRBV5-5,TRBJ2-7,TRBD1,CASSFPGGIYEQYF,TGTGCCAGCAGCTTCCCAGGGGGCATCTACGAGCAGTACTTC
once,TRBV7-9,TRBJ2-1,.,CASSLAQQGWNEQFF,TGTGCCAGCAGCTTAGCGCAACAGGGTTGGAATGAGCAGTTCTTC
.,TRBV6-5,TRBJ2-5,.,CASGAYQETQYF,TGTGCCAGCGGGGCGTACCAAGAGACCCAGTACTTC
.,TRBV5-4,TRBJ2-7,.,CASSPPIRFWGFEQYF,TGTGCCAGCAGCCCCCCGATCCGATTTTGGGGTTTCGAGCAGTACTTC
.,TRBV21-1,TRBJ1-3,.,CASSVRPGTGENTIYF,TGTGCCAGCAGCGTACGACCCGGGACAGGTGAAAACACCATATATTTT
.,TRBV7-2,TRBJ1-3,.,CASSSGTPGNTIYF,TGTGCCAGCAGCTCCGGGACACCTGGAAACACCATATATTTT
.,TRBV7-2,TRBJ2-3,.,CASSLFPPPDTQYF,TGTGCCAGCAGCTTATTCCCTCCCCCCGATACGCAGTATTTT
.,TRBV9,TRBJ1-5,TRBD1,CASSEGASQPQHF,TGTGCCAGCAGCGAGGGGGCTAGTCAGCCCCAGCATTTT
once,TRBV28,TRBJ2-1,.,CASSLLGGGGYNEQFF,TGTGCCAGCAGTTTATTAGGGGGGGGCGGCTACAATGAGCAGTTCTTC
.,TRBV7-2,TRBJ1-5,.,CASSSEVSNQPQHF,TGTGCCAGCAGCTCGGAGGTTAGCAATCAGCCCCAGCATTTT
.,TRBV2,TRBJ2-7,.,CASSKSATYEQYF,TGTGCCAGCAGTAAAAGTGCCACCTACGAGCAGTACTTC
.,TRBV7-3,TRBJ2-1,.,CASSSPNSAHEQFF,TGTGCCAGCAGTTCCCCGAACAGTGCACATGAGCAGTTCTTC
once,TRBV9,TRBJ2-7,.,CASSVGWTTNYEQYF,TGTGCCAGCAGCGTCGGATGGACTACCAACTACGAGCAGTACTTC
few,TRBV9,TRBJ2-5,TRBD1,CASSPRDRVTETQYF,TGTGCCAGCAGCCCAAGGGACAGGGTCACGGAGACCCAGTACTTC
.,TRBV19,TRBJ1-4,TRBD1,CASSDGTGDATNEKLFF,TGTGCCAGTAGTGACGGGACAGGGGATGCCACTAATGAAAAACTGTTTTTT
.,TRBV19,TRBJ1-6,.,CASGVEDGNSPLHF,TGTGCCAGTGGTGTTGAGGACGGAAATTCACCCCTCCACTTT
.,TRBV7-2,TRBJ1-5,.,CASSPLFNQPQHF,TGTGCCAGCAGCCCCCTTTTCAATCAGCCCCAGCATTTT
few,TRBV10-1,TRBJ1-5,.,CASSEYDQPQHF,TGCGCCAGCAGTGAGTACGATCAGCCCCAGCATTTT
.,TRBV7-2,TRBJ2-3,.,CASSRYTDTQYF,TGTGCCAGCAGCCGATACACAGATACGCAGTATTTT
.,TRBV7-2,TRBJ2-7,.,CASSLDTPGYEQYF,TGTGCCAGCAGCTTAGACACCCCCGGCTACGAGCAGTACTTC
.,TRBV6-4,TRBJ2-7,TRBD1,CASSEGTGSDSCYEQYF,TGTGCCAGCAGTGAGGGGACAGGGAGTGACTCTTGCTACGAGCAGTACTTC
few,TRBV6-1,TRBJ2-7,.,CASSEGRAIRGIDEQYF,TGTGCCAGCAGTGAAGGGCGGGCCATTCGTGGTATCGACGAGCAGTACTTC
.,TRBV27,TRBJ2-7,.,CASSSHAFRDTRLNSYEQYF,TGTGCCAGCAGTTCCCATGCGTTCCGGGACACCCGCCTTAACTCCTACGAGCAGTACTTC
.,TRBV9,TRBJ1-4,.,CASSLRGGQTGEKLFF,TGTGCCAGCAGTTTACGTGGGGGACAAACGGGTGAAAAACTGTTTTTT
.,TRBV27,TRBJ1-2,TRBD1,CASSLGQTLGGYTF,TGTGCCAGCAGCCTGGGACAGACCCTCGGGGGCTACACCTTC
few,TRBV9,TRBJ1-1,.,CASSVTGNTEAFF,TGTGCCAGCAGCGTAACAGGAAACACTGAAGCTTTCTTT
.,TRBV7-7,TRBJ2-5,TRBD2,CASSMGTSDVGETQYF,TGTGCCAGCAGCATGGGGACTAGCGACGTAGGGGAGACCCAGTACTTC
.,TRBV25-1,TRBJ1-5,.,CASSDTDRSAQHF,TGTGCCAGCAGTGATACCGACAGGTCTGCCCAGCATTTT
.,TRBV6-4,TRBJ2-3,.,CASSPSGHDTQYF,TGTGCCAGCAGTCCGTCAGGGCACGACACGCAGTATTTT
.,TRBV6-5,TRBJ1-1,.,CASSYIGGVAFF,TGTGCCAGCAGTTACATCGGGGGTGTAGCTTTCTTT
.,TRBV29-1,TRBJ2-4,TRBD2,CSVAQGGEGIQYF,TGCAGCGTTGCCCAGGGCGGGGAGGGCATTCAGTACTTC
.,TRBV7-2,TRBJ1-1,.,CASSLKSGGTEAFF,TGTGCCAGCAGCTTAAAAAGTGGGGGCACTGAAGCTTTCTTT
.,TRBV29-1,TRBJ2-1,TRBD2,CSVGTSGRADEQFF,TGTAGTGTGGGGACTAGCGGGAGGGCCGATGAGCAGTTCTTC
.,TRBV5-4,TRBJ2-7,TRBD1,CASSSPPGQGGYEQYF,TGTGCCAGCAGCTCTCCCCCGGGACAGGGAGGATACGAGCAGTACTTC
.,TRBV7-2,TRBJ2-7,.,CASSLVGQALGEQYF,TGTGCCAGCAGCTTAGTAGGTCAGGCCCTCGGGGAGCAGTACTTC
.,TRBV7-3,TRBJ2-2,.,CASKTPNTGELFF,TGTGCCAGCAAGACACCGAACACCGGGGAGCTGTTTTTT
.,TRBV4-1,TRBJ1-4,.,CASSPRVSGETNEKLFF,TGCGCCAGCAGCCCCCGTGTTTCAGGGGAAACTAATGAAAAACTGTTTTTT
.,TRBV5-1,TRBJ2-5,.,CASSPGHLGQTQYF,TGCGCCAGCAGCCCCGGACACCTAGGGCAGACCCAGTACTTC
.,TRBV5-1,TRBJ2-1,.,CASSREADNEQFF,TGCGCCAGCAGCAGAGAAGCGGACAATGAGCAGTTCTTC
once,TRBV10-3,TRBJ1-5,.,CASTPWGFNQPQHF,TGTGCCAGCACCCCGTGGGGTTTCAATCAGCCCCAGCATTTT
.,TRBV6-6,TRBJ2-1,TRBD2,CASSSTAGGPHEQFF,TGTGCCAGCAGTTCGACGGCGGGAGGGCCGCATGAGCAGTTCTTC
.,TRBV7-2,TRBJ2-7,TRBD2,CASSSGLLEAYEQYF,TGTGCCAGCAGCTCGGGACTACTGGAGGCCTACGAGCAGTACTTC
.,TRBV4-1,TRBJ1-5,.,CASSQGTGGQLNQPQHF,TGCGCCAGCAGCCAAGGTACGGGGGGGCAACTAAATCAGCCCCAGCATTTT
.,TRBV2,TRBJ2-7,.,CATQGAGAPYEQYF,TGTGCCACCCAGGGGGCGGGGGCCCCCTACGAGCAGTACTTC
.,TRBV28,TRBJ1-3,TRBD1,CASSRQGASGNTIYF,TGTGCCAGCAGCCGACAGGGCGCCTCTGGAAACACCATATATTTT
.,TRBV28,TRBJ1-4,.,CASSLGGVKLSNEKLFF,TGTGCCAGCAGTCTGGGCGGAGTAAAGCTTTCTAATGAAAAACTGTTTTTT
.,TRBV6-6,TRBJ1-1,TRBD1,CASSRGQGIEAFF,TGTGCCAGCAGTAGGGGACAGGGAATTGAAGCTTTCTTT
few,TRBV2,TRBJ1-1,.,CASSVGGVNTEAFF,TGTGCCAGCAGTGTGGGAGGGGTTAACACTGAAGCTTTCTTT